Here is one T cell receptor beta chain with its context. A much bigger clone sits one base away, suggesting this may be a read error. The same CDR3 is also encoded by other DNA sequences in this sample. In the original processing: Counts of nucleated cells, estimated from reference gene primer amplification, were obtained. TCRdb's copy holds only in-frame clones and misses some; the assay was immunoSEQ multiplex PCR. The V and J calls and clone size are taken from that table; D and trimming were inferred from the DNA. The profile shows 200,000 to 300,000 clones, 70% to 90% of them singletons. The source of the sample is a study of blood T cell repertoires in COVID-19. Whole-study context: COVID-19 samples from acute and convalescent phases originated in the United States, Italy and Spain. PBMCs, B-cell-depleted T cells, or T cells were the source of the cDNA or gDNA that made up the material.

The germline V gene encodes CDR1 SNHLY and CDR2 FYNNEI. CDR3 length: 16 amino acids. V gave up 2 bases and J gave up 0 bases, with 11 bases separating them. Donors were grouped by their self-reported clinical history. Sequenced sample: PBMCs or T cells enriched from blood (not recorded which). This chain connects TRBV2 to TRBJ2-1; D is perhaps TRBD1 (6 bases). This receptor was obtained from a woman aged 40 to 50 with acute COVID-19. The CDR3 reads CASSERGTSSYNEQFF. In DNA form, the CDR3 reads TGTGCCAGCAGTGAAAGGGGGACGAGCTCCTACAATGAGCAGTTCTTC.